Each of the 13 T cell receptor beta chains below was sequenced from the same sample in a study of blood T cells in healthy people across ages. A sample-barcoded 5' primer and a J-beta primer mix were used in a second PCR of roughly 6 to 11 cycles. One entry per CDR3 protein, called by TCRdb with MiXCR from the 5' RACE reads. The table records about 1.4 million distinct CDR3 sequences, around 55% of them present only once. Sequenced input: blood. The receptors stem from a man aged 18 to 30 in good health.

The CDR3 protein is CASGRTGSSGNTIYF. CDR3 DNA sequence: TGTGCCAGCGGCAGGACGGGGAGCTCTGGAAACACCATATATTTT. The chain joins TRBV27 to TRBJ1-3; D gene unclear. The V gene lost 8 bases and the J gene lost 0 bases, with 14 bases spanning the gap. Germline V gives CDR1 MNHEY, CDR2 SMNVEV (reference sequence). The CDR3 totals 15 residues.

This clonotype was counted once. V usage is TRBV2 and J usage is TRBJ2-3, with 9 positions matching TRBD2. V lost 2 bases to trimming and J lost 6 bases; unmatched junction nucleotides: 3. The CDR3 has 14 residues. From germline, CDR1 is SNHLY and CDR2 FYNNEI. CDR3 DNA sequence: TGTGCCAGCAGTGAATGGCTAGCGGGGGATACGCAGTATTTT. Its protein product is CASSEWLAGDTQYF.

The rearrangement joins TRBV6-2 or TRBV6-3 to TRBJ2-7; D might be TRBD2 (6 bases). The CDR3 is 16 residues long. Between the trimmed V and J ends, which lost 5 bases and 3 bases, there was a span of 20 bases. Germline CDR1 reads MNHEY; CDR2 reads SVGEGT. The CDR3 loop reads CASSIRRIGRNYEQYF. For the CDR3, the DNA is TGTGCCAGCAGTATTCGCCGAATCGGGAGAAACTACGAGCAGTACTTC.

The chain combines TRBV7-9 with TRBJ2-7; a possible D gene is TRBD2 (6 bases). Germline V gene lookup returns CDR1 SEHNR and CDR2 FQNEAQ (reference sequence). The CDR3 sequence is 14 residues long. V was trimmed by 2 bases and J by 4 bases, leaving 12 bases between them. This CDR3 is CASSLTGVLYEQYF. DNA of the CDR3: TGTGCCAGCAGCTTAACGGGAGTCTTATACGAGCAGTACTTC.

This clonotype was observed a few times. The chain links TRBV11-2 to TRBJ2-5; D could derive from TRBD1 or TRBD2 (5 bases each). The CDR3 has 15 amino acids. Trimming cost V 4 bases and J 1 base, with 13 bases left between them. The germline gives CDR1 SGHAT, CDR2 FQNNGV. The CDR3 DNA follows: TGTGCCAGCAGCTCGCACGGGGCACTCCAAGAGACCCAGTACTTC. This sequence encodes CASSSHGALQETQYF.

V is TRBV15 and J is TRBJ2-7; D is undetermined. The CDR3 is 11 residues long. V gave up 3 bases and J gave up 4 bases, with 4 bases separating them. CDR1 and CDR2 from the germline V gene are LNHNV and YYDKDF (reference sequence). The CDR3 nucleotides read TGTGCCACCAGCAGCCAGTACGAGCAGTACTTC. It codes for CATSSQYEQYF. The variable domain in full, with the rest retrieved from reference TRBV15 and TRBJ2-7, is DAMVIQNPRYQVTQFGKPVTLSCSQTLNHNVMYWYQQKSSQAPKLLFHYYDKDFNNEADTPDNFQSRRPNTSFCFLDIRSPGLGDTAMYLCATSSQYEQYFGPGTRLTVT.

This clonotype was observed a handful of times. The V and J genes are TRBV10-3 and TRBJ2-7, with a possible D match to TRBD2 (6 bases). The ends were cut back, 11 bases at V and 3 bases at J, with 11 bases in the middle. The germline V gene encodes CDR1 ENHRY and CDR2 SYGVKD. The CDR3 extends over 11 amino acids. In DNA, the CDR3 is TGTGCCGCGGGGATTGACTACGAGCAGTACTTC. Its protein product is CAAGIDYEQYF.

This chain uses TRBV12-3 or TRBV12-4 with TRBJ2-5; 9 positions agree with TRBD2. This CDR3 comprises 12 residues. The V and J ends lost 8 bases and 3 bases, in that order; junction bases with no gene match: 1. The CDR3 loop is CASAGGEETQYF. Here the CDR3 DNA reads TGTGCCAGCGCGGGGGGGGAAGAGACCCAGTACTTC.

The chain uses TRBV20-1 and TRBJ2-5; the D call may be TRBD1 or TRBD2 (7 bases each). Trimming stripped 1 base from V and 1 base from J, with 13 bases between. The CDR3 extends over 15 amino acids. Looked up from germline, CDR1 is DFQATT and CDR2 is SNEGSKA (reference sequence). DNA for the CDR3: TGCAGTGCTAGAGCAGGGGGGGGATTCCAAGAGACCCAGTACTTC. Its translation is CSARAGGGFQETQYF.

This clonotype was recorded a few times. The genes are TRBV9 and TRBJ2-1; possibly TRBD1 for D (5 bases). This CDR3 has 15 amino acids. Trimming removed 1 base at V and 9 bases at J, with 17 bases between. Germline V lookup: CDR1 SGDLS, CDR2 YYNGEE. CDR3 loop: CASSVRGSTRPEQFF. CDR3 nucleotides: TGTGCCAGCAGCGTAAGGGGCTCCACACGGCCTGAGCAGTTCTTC.

This chain connects TRBV9 to TRBJ2-6; D perhaps matches TRBD2 (5 bases). V gave up 5 bases and J gave up 0 bases, with 15 bases separating them. The CDR3 spans 17 residues. The V gene's germline CDR1 is SGDLS and CDR2 YYNGEE. The CDR3 is CASRVKEDSSGANVLTF. The CDR3 DNA sequence: TGTGCCAGCAGAGTCAAGGAGGATTCCTCTGGGGCCAACGTCCTGACTTTC.

The table lists this clonotype with a few counts. This chain joins TRBV10-3 and TRBJ1-6; 9 nucleotides align to TRBD1. The CDR3 consists of 15 residues. CDR1 is ENHRY, CDR2 SYGVKD, per germline. The V segment lost 3 bases and the J segment 5 bases; nucleotides outside the gene matches: 2. CDR3 region: CAISEGTGNNSPLHF. The CDR3 DNA is TGTGCCATCAGTGAAGGGACAGGGAATAATTCACCCCTCCACTTT.

The CDR3 spells CASSVRTAGGYTF. For the CDR3, the DNA is TGCGCCAGCAGCGTTAGAACGGCTGGTGGCTACACCTTC. The J gene is TRBJ1-2, the V gene TRBV5-1; D call uncertain. Trimming took 4 bases from V and 7 from J, leaving 14 bases between them. The CDR3 runs to 13 residues. Germline CDR1 reads SGHRS; CDR2 reads YFSETQ.